This T cell receptor (beta chain) was sequenced for a study of T cells in Graves' hyperthyroidism and ophthalmopathy. Whole-study findings and limits: Stable hyperthyroidism was told apart from ophthalmopathy by a model built on 13 V-J features.

The ends were cut back, 1 base at V and 9 bases at J, with 22 bases in the middle. The CDR3 extends over 17 amino acids. The germline gives CDR1 SNHLY, CDR2 FYNNEI. There are many counts of this clonotype. Antigen specificity is unknown. It was uncontrolled infection, other autoimmune disease, pregnancy or lactation that excluded patients. Amplification targeted TCR beta CDR3 regions from RNA transcripts. HTBI primers were used for first-round RT-PCR of the TCR CDR3. TCRdb recomputed calls from the multiplex PCR reads with MiXCR, one row per CDR3 protein. Seen here are fewer than 600,000 distinct CDR3 sequences, 14% observed once, and the top ten hold 11% to 15%.

This sequence originates from a woman between 40 and 55 years old with Graves' hyperthyroidism. Sample: blood. The chain has TRBV2 and TRBJ2-1, with a tentative D call TRBD2 (7 bases). The CDR3 coding sequence is TGTGCCAGCAGTGAAGAAAGGAGGACTAGGGGGGGGAGTGAGCAGTTCTTC. Translating gives CASSEERRTRGGSEQFF.